These 32 T cell receptor beta chains share one sample of origin, sequenced in a study of OX40 agonist ivuxolimab in advanced cancers. Only in-frame clones appear in the TCRdb table, and some are missing; sequencing was by immunoSEQ multiplex PCR. The data contain roughly 70,000 clones, 88% of them singletons. The specimen comprised CD4+ or CD8+ T cells sorted from blood, sampled in a trial of the OX40 agonist ivuxolimab. These TCRs come from an adult with an advanced solid tumor such as melanoma, head and neck, liver or kidney cancer.

The CDR3 DNA sequence: TGTGCCAGCAGTTTAGTGGGTCAGCCCCAGCATTTT. It codes for CASSLVGQPQHF. This chain joins TRBV27 and TRBJ1-5; the D is unclear. V dropped 2 bases and J dropped 6 bases, with 5 bases sitting between them. The length of the CDR3 is 12 residues. Germline lookup yields CDR1 MNHEY and CDR2 SMNVEV (reference sequence).

The rearrangement joins TRBV28 to TRBJ1-2; D unclear. Germline V gene lookup returns CDR1 MDHEN and CDR2 SYDVKM. The length of the CDR3 is 15 residues. Trimming took 4 bases from V and 2 from J, leaving 14 bases between them. The CDR3: CASSSQGVSNYGYTF. DNA for the CDR3: TGTGCCAGCAGTTCCCAAGGAGTTTCGAACTATGGCTACACCTTC.

The chain couples TRBV30 to TRBJ1-1; tentatively, D is TRBD1 (5 bases). The germline V and J ends were trimmed by 4 bases and 6 bases, with 21 bases remaining between them. CDR3 length: 15 residues. Germline V gene lookup returns CDR1 GTSNPN and CDR2 SVGIG (reference sequence). The CDR3 DNA reads as TGTGCCTGGACTCAAACGCGGGGGGTATCTTCTGAAGCTTTCTTT. Encoded protein: CAWTQTRGVSSEAFF. The full variable domain, completed using reference TRBV30 and TRBJ1-1, is SQTIHQWPATLVQPVGSPLSLECTVEGTSNPNLYWYRQAAGRGLQLLFYSVGIGQISSEVPQNLSASRPQDRQFILSSKKLLLSDSGFYLCAWTQTRGVSSEAFFGQGTRLTVV.

This clone was found a few times. DNA for the CDR3: TGTGCCAGCAGCTTAGGGGGGGTGATCCAAGAGACCCAGTACTTC. Amino acid sequence: CASSLGGVIQETQYF. This rearrangement joins TRBV7-2 to TRBJ2-5; perhaps TRBD2 as D (6 bases). V lost 1 base to trimming and J lost 1 base, with 10 bases between them. This CDR3 comprises 15 residues. From germline, CDR1 is SGHTA and CDR2 FQGNSA. The complete variable domain, with remaining parts taken from reference TRBV7-2 and TRBJ2-5, reads GAGVSQSPSNKVTEKGKDVELRCDPISGHTALYWYRQSLGQGLEFLIYFQGNSAPDKSGLPSDRFSAERTGGSVSTLTIQRTQQEDSAVYLCASSLGGVIQETQYFGPGTRLLVL.

The chain joins TRBV4-1 to TRBJ2-7; TRBD1 matches at 7 bases. V was clipped by 3 bases and J by 0 bases; unmatched bases: 8. This CDR3 contains 16 residues. The V gene's germline CDR1 is MGHRA and CDR2 YSYEKL. The CDR3 coding sequence is TGCGCCAGCAGCCAGGCTCCCGGGACAGACTCCTACGAGCAGTACTTC. This gives the protein CASSQAPGTDSYEQYF.

The chain employs TRBV7-6 and TRBJ1-1; TRBD1 matches at 7 bases. The CDR3 is 15 amino acids. After removal of 5 bases from V and 1 base from J, the junction contained 7 bases not matched to a gene. Germline V gene lookup returns CDR1 SGHVS and CDR2 FNYEAQ. Here the CDR3 reads CASSTSGTANTEAFF. In nucleotides, the CDR3 is TGTGCCAGCAGCACATCCGGGACAGCGAACACTGAAGCTTTCTTT.

The genes are TRBV18 and TRBJ1-2, with 8 bases fitting TRBD1. The CDR3 covers 14 residues. The germline CDR1 and CDR2 sequences are KGHSH and LQKENI. With 1 base clipped from V and 6 bases from J, the junction kept 4 bases outside the gene matches. The CDR3 here is CASSPQAGGDGYTF. Here the CDR3 DNA reads TGTGCCAGCTCACCACAGGCAGGGGGCGATGGCTACACCTTC.

This rearrangement joins TRBV30 to TRBJ1-6, with unresolved D. Germline values: CDR1 GTSNPN, CDR2 SVGIG (reference sequence). The length of the CDR3 is 14 residues. V was trimmed by 5 bases and J by 5 bases, leaving 13 bases between them. The CDR3 spells CAWGKPLNNSPLHF. In DNA, the CDR3 is TGTGCCTGGGGTAAACCACTGAATAATTCACCCCTCCACTTT. Full variable domain (missing parts from reference TRBV30 and TRBJ1-6): SQTIHQWPATLVQPVGSPLSLECTVEGTSNPNLYWYRQAAGRGLQLLFYSVGIGQISSEVPQNLSASRPQDRQFILSSKKLLLSDSGFYLCAWGKPLNNSPLHFGNGTRLTVT.

The V call is TRBV28, the J call TRBJ2-1; the match to TRBD2 covers 8 bases. This CDR3 region has 14 residues. Per germline, CDR1 MDHEN and CDR2 SYDVKM. J gave up 10 bases and V 10 bases, and 15 bases lay outside the gene matches. The CDR3 sequence: CATISPGLVSEQFF. The CDR3 DNA is TGTGCCACCATATCACCGGGACTAGTGTCCGAGCAGTTCTTC.

In the case of this clone: Other DNA sequences within the sample encode an identical CDR3. The chain is built from TRBV5-4 and TRBJ2-5, with TRBD1 matching over 12 bases. V shed 0 bases and J 2 bases; nucleotides not matched to a gene: 5. Germline values: CDR1 SGHNT, CDR2 YYREEE (reference sequence). This CDR3 region has 17 residues. CDR3 bases: TGTGCCAGCAGCTTGGAAGGGACAGGGGGCAGGCAAGAGACCCAGTACTTC. Residues: CASSLEGTGGRQETQYF.

This rearrangement joins TRBV7-2 to TRBJ2-2; D gene ambiguous. This CDR3 spans 14 amino acids. In germline, CDR1 is SGHTA, CDR2 FQGNSA. V lost 3 bases and J lost 7, with 12 bases in between. The CDR3 is CASSFRSPHGELFF. Here the CDR3 DNA reads TGTGCCAGCAGCTTCAGGTCCCCCCACGGGGAGCTGTTTTTT.

The J gene is TRBJ2-2, the V gene TRBV5-5; 7 bases fit TRBD1. The CDR3 length is 15 residues. J lost 1 base, V lost 4 bases, and 4 bases had no gene match. Germline V gene lookup returns CDR1 SGHKS and CDR2 YYEKEE (reference sequence). CDR3 DNA sequence: TGTGCCAGCAGCGTGGGACAGAGGAACACCGGGGAGCTGTTTTTT. The encoded protein is CASSVGQRNTGELFF.

The CDR3 DNA sequence: TGTGCCACCAGCAGCCCCATCTACAATGAGCAGTTCTTC. Translated, it gives CATSSPIYNEQFF. The chain couples TRBV15 to TRBJ2-1; D not resolved. This CDR3 spans 13 amino acids. V gave up 3 bases and J gave up 3 bases, with 6 bases separating them. CDR1 is LNHNV and CDR2 is YYDKDF in the germline V gene (reference sequence).

This rearrangement joins TRBV29-1 to TRBJ2-1; D is uncertain. Germline CDR1 and CDR2: SQVTM and ANQGSEA. Trimming cost V 4 bases and J 3 bases, with 19 bases left between them. The CDR3 runs 16 residues. The CDR3 DNA is TGCAGCGTTGTCCCCGGCTTGGCGAGAAACTACAATGAGCAGTTCTTC. It encodes CSVVPGLARNYNEQFF.

The chain employs TRBV11-2 and TRBJ2-1; D call uncertain. The CDR3 spans 14 residues. V was shortened by 3 bases and J by 9 bases, with 15 bases between the two germline ends. Germline V gene lookup returns CDR1 SGHAT and CDR2 FQNNGV. The CDR3 nucleotides are TGTGCCAGCAGCTTCATACTCGTAGGGTCTGAGCAGTTCTTC. Its translation is CASSFILVGSEQFF. The complete variable domain, with remaining parts taken from reference TRBV11-2 and TRBJ2-1, reads EAGVAQSPRYKIIEKRQSVAFWCNPISGHATLYWYQQILGQGPKLLIQFQNNGVVDDSQLPKDRFSAERLKGVDSTLKIQPAKLEDSAVYLCASSFILVGSEQFFGPGTRLTVL.

The gene calls are TRBV5-6 and TRBJ1-2; perhaps TRBD1 as D (6 bases). The V gene lost 4 bases and the J gene lost 2 bases, with 15 bases spanning the gap. Germline values: CDR1 SGHDT, CDR2 YYEEEE. CDR3 length: 15 residues. The CDR3 DNA sequence: TGTGCCAGCAGCCGAGACGGGACACCGAACTATGGCTACACCTTC. Encoded protein: CASSRDGTPNYGYTF.

The rearrangement links TRBV7-8 to TRBJ2-7; D is ambiguous. With 5 bases removed from V and 1 base from J, the gap between germline ends came to 9 bases. Looked up from germline, CDR1 is SGHVS and CDR2 is FQNEAQ. CDR3 length: 13 residues. CDR3 protein: CASSPYLSYEQYF. The CDR3 DNA sequence: TGTGCCAGCAGCCCCTATTTATCCTACGAGCAGTACTTC.

This chain links TRBV11-3 with TRBJ2-3; weak D call: TRBD2 (6 bases). The CDR3 length is 16 residues. Trimming removed 5 bases at V and 1 base at J, with 16 bases between. CDR1 and CDR2 from the germline V gene are SGHNT and YENEEA. CDR3 DNA: TGTGCCAGCAGCCACCAGTCAGCGGGCGGCACAGATACGCAGTATTTT. This codes for CASSHQSAGGTDTQYF.

The chain recombines TRBV7-9 with TRBJ2-7; D is undetermined. The CDR3 has 14 amino acids. V lost 2 bases to trimming and J lost 6 bases, with 14 bases between them. Germline loops: CDR1 SEHNR, CDR2 FQNEAQ (reference sequence). The CDR3 DNA sequence: TGTGCCAGCAGCTTACTCAGCTTTGACGCCGAGCAGTACTTC. Protein sequence: CASSLLSFDAEQYF.

The V gene is TRBV7-2, the J gene TRBJ2-7, with TRBD1 as a possible D gene (6 bases). This CDR3 comprises 13 residues. Trimming left V 5 bases short and J 3 bases short, with 11 bases between. In germline, CDR1 is SGHTA, CDR2 FQGNSA. The CDR3 is CASSREQGYEQYF. The DNA of the CDR3 is TGTGCCAGCAGCCGCGAACAGGGCTACGAGCAGTACTTC.

This rearrangement joins TRBV7-2 to TRBJ1-1; TRBD1 might be the D (5 bases). CDR1 and CDR2 (germline): SGHTA, FQGNSA. There are 12 residues in the CDR3. Trimming took off 2 bases at V and 6 bases at J, with 7 bases between the two ends. The CDR3 reads CASSLQGPEAFF. For the CDR3, the DNA is TGTGCCAGCAGCTTACAGGGACCTGAAGCTTTCTTT. Together with reference TRBV7-2 and TRBJ1-1, the CDR3 gives the full variable domain: GAGVSQSPSNKVTEKGKDVELRCDPISGHTALYWYRQSLGQGLEFLIYFQGNSAPDKSGLPSDRFSAERTGGSVSTLTIQRTQQEDSAVYLCASSLQGPEAFFGQGTRLTVV.

The chain is built from TRBV6-9 and TRBJ1-2, with 11 bases identical to TRBD1. The CDR3 covers 15 residues. In germline, CDR1 is MNHGY, CDR2 SVAAGI. The ends lost 6 bases at V and 4 bases at J; junction bases unmatched: 7. The CDR3 spells CASSRGTGGTYGYTF. The CDR3 coding sequence is TGTGCCAGCAGCCGAGGGACAGGGGGAACCTATGGCTACACCTTC.

For the CDR3, the DNA is TGTGCCAGCTACCGGGACAGGGGCTCCTACGAGCAGTACTTC. Amino acids: CASYRDRGSYEQYF. The chain carries TRBV5-3 and TRBJ2-7; 10 positions agree with TRBD1. TRBV5-3 is given ORF status, its function remaining uncertain. With 8 bases clipped from V and 0 bases from J, the junction kept 5 bases outside the gene matches. This CDR3 is 14 amino acids long.

The chain couples TRBV2 to TRBJ2-1; tentative D call: TRBD2 (6 bases). The germline V gene has CDR1 SNHLY and CDR2 FYNNEI. V was pared by 1 base and J by 12 bases, with 13 bases between. This CDR3 spans 13 amino acids. CDR3 nucleotides: TGTGCCAGCAGTGAAGGCGGGGACCAAGTGCAGTTCTTC. This sequence encodes CASSEGGDQVQFF.

CDR3 protein: CASSLEERIAGVVSYEQYF. As DNA, the CDR3 is TGCGCCAGCAGCTTGGAGGAACGGATAGCGGGAGTCGTCTCCTACGAGCAGTACTTC. V is TRBV5-1 and J is TRBJ2-7; TRBD2 matches 9 bases. V lost 0 bases and J lost 0; bases outside the gene matches: 13. Germline loops: CDR1 SGHRS, CDR2 YFSETQ. The CDR3 length is 19 residues.

The chain employs TRBV6-4 and TRBJ2-3; D uncertain. This CDR3 region has 13 residues. The V end was cut by 2 bases, the J end by 3 bases, with 6 bases between. Germline CDR1 reads MRHNA; CDR2 reads SNTAGT. CDR3 sequence: CASSDEGTDTQYF. The CDR3 nucleotides are TGTGCCAGCAGTGACGAAGGGACAGATACGCAGTATTTT.

The chain has TRBV29-1 and TRBJ2-1; D is unclear. Germline V gives CDR1 SQVTM, CDR2 ANQGSEA. The germline V and J ends were trimmed by 4 bases and 6 bases, with 1 base remaining between them. The CDR3 is 9 amino acids. The CDR3 spells CSVANEQFF. The DNA for the CDR3 is TGCAGCGTTGCCAATGAGCAGTTCTTC.

In DNA, the CDR3 is TGTGCCTCAGCGGCCCTACGGGAGAGCTACACCTTC. Amino acid sequence: CASAALRESYTF. The chain recombines TRBV6-1 with TRBJ1-2, with D unclear. The CDR3 is 12 amino acids. Trimming shortened V by 11 bases and J by 9 bases, and 19 bases separated the two germline ends. CDR1 and CDR2 (germline): MNHNS, SASEGT.

CDR3 sequence reads: CASSLQALNEKLFF. CDR3 in DNA: TGCGCCAGCAGCTTACAGGCCCTAAATGAAAAACTGTTTTTT. The chain links TRBV5-1 to TRBJ1-4, with D possibly being TRBD1 (5 bases). Germline V lookup: CDR1 SGHRS, CDR2 YFSETQ. V was clipped by 2 bases and J by 5 bases, with 10 bases between them. The CDR3 is 14 residues long.

V and J are TRBV6-5 and TRBJ2-1, with TRBD1 matching 12 bases. The CDR3 is 14 residues long. Germline CDR1 reads MNHEY; CDR2 reads SVGAGI. The V segment lost 7 bases and the J segment 10 bases; nucleotides outside the gene matches: 8. This CDR3 is CASMGTGGVKEQFF. The CDR3 region has the DNA TGTGCCAGCATGGGGACAGGGGGCGTCAAGGAGCAGTTCTTC.

The rearrangement joins TRBV7-2 to TRBJ1-1, with 7 bases lining up with TRBD1. CDR1 SGHTA and CDR2 FQGNSA come from the germline V gene. The CDR3 runs to 13 residues. The trim removed 0 bases at V and 7 bases at J, leaving 2 bases unmatched. The CDR3, as DNA: TGTGCCAGCAGCTTAGCGAACAGGGGTGAAGCTTTCTTT. Its protein is CASSLANRGEAFF.

The chain joins TRBV11-3 to TRBJ2-7, with D possibly being TRBD1 (8 bases). The CDR3 covers 14 residues. Trimming took off 5 bases at V and 5 bases at J, with 16 bases between the two ends. Germline V lookup: CDR1 SGHNT, CDR2 YENEEA. The CDR3 DNA sequence: TGTGCCAGCAGCCCGGACAGGGAGGGTCACGAGCAGTACTTC. This translates into CASSPDREGHEQYF.